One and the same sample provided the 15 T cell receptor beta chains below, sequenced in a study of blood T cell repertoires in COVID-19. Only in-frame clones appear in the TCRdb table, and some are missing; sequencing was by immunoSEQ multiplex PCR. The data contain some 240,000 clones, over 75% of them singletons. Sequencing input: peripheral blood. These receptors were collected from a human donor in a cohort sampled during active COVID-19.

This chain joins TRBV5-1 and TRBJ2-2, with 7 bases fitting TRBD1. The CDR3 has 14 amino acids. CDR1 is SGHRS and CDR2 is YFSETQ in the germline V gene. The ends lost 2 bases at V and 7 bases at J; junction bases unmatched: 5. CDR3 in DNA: TGCGCCAGCAGCTTAAGTGCAGGGGGCGGGGAGCTGTTTTTT. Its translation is CASSLSAGGGELFF.

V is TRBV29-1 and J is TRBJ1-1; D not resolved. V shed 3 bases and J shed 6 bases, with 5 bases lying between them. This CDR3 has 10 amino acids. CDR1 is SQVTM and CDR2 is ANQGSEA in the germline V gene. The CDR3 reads CSVDFAEAFF. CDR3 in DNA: TGCAGCGTTGATTTCGCTGAAGCTTTCTTT.

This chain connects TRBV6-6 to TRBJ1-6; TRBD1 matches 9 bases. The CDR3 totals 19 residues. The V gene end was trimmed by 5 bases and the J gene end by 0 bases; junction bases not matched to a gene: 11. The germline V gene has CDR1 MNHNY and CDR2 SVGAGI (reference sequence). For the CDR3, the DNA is TGTGCCAGCAGTCGTCCCGGGACAGGGTCAAGCTCCTATAATTCACCCCTCCACTTT. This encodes CASSRPGTGSSSYNSPLHF.

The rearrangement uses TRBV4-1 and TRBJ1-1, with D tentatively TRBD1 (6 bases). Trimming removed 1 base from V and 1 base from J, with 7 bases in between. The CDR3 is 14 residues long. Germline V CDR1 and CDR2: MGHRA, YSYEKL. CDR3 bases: TGCGCCAGCAGCCAAGTGGGACAGAACACTGAAGCTTTCTTT. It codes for CASSQVGQNTEAFF.

CDR3 nucleotides: TGCGCCAGCAGCTTGGAAGGACAGGGGGATGGGACTGAAGCTTTCTTT. It translates to CASSLEGQGDGTEAFF. The chain combines TRBV5-1 with TRBJ1-1, with 10 bases matching TRBD1. The CDR3 extends over 16 amino acids. With 0 bases clipped from V and 5 bases from J, the junction kept 7 bases outside the gene matches. Germline V CDR1 and CDR2: SGHRS, YFSETQ. The whole variable domain, remainder taken from reference TRBV5-1 and TRBJ1-1, is KAGVTQTPRYLIKTRGQQVTLSCSPISGHRSVSWYQQTPGQGLQFLFEYFSETQRNKGNFPGRFSGRQFSNSRSEMNVSTLELGDSALYLCASSLEGQGDGTEAFFGQGTRLTVV.

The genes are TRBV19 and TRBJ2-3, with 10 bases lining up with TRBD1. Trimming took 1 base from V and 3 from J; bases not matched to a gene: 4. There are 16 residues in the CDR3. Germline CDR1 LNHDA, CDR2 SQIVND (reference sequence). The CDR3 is CASSIGPGQGTDTQYF. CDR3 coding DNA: TGTGCCAGTAGTATAGGGCCGGGACAGGGGACAGATACGCAGTATTTT.

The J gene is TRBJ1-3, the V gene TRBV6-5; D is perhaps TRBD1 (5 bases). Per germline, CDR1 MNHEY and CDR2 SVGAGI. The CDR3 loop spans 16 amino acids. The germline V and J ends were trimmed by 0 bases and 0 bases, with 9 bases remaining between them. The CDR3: CASSYSGDNSGNTIYF. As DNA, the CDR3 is TGTGCCAGCAGTTACTCAGGGGATAACTCTGGAAACACCATATATTTT.

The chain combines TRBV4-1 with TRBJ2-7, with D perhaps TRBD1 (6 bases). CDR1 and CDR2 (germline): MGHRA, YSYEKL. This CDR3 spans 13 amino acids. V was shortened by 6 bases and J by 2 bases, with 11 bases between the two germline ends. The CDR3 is CASRGRGAYEQYF. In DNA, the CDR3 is TGCGCCAGCAGAGGCAGGGGAGCCTACGAGCAGTACTTC.

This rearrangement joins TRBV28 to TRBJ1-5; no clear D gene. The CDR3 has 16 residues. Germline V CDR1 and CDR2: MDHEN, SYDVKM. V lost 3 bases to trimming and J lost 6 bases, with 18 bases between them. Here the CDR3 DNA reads TGTGCCAGCAGTTTGGTCGGGGAGGGTGGAAGTCAGCCCCAGCATTTT. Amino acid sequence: CASSLVGEGGSQPQHF.

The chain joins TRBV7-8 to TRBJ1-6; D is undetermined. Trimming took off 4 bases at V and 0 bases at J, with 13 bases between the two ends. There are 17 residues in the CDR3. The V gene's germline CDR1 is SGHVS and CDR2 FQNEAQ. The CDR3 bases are TGTGCCAGCAGCTGGACCGAGGGCAGCTCCTATAATTCACCCCTCCACTTT. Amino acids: CASSWTEGSSYNSPLHF.

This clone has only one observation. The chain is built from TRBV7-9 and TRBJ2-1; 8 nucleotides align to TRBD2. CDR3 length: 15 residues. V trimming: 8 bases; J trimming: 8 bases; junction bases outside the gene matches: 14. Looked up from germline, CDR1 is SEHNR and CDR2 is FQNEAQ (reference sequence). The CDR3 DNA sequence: TGTGCCAGCGCTTTCGGGGGGAGCGGGGGCGATGAGCAGTTCTTC. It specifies CASAFGGSGGDEQFF.

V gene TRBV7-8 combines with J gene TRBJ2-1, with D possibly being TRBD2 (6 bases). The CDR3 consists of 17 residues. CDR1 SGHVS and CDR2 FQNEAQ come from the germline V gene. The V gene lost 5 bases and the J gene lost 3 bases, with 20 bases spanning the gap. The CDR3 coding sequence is TGTGCCAGCAGCCCATCCACCATTGGAGGGGTCTACAATGAGCAGTTCTTC. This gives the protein CASSPSTIGGVYNEQFF.

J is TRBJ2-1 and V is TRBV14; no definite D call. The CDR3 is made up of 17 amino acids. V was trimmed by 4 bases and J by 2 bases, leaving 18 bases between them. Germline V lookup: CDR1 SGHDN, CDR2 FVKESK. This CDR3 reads CASSPLSFRIAYNEQFF. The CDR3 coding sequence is TGTGCCAGCAGCCCTCTCTCCTTCAGGATCGCCTACAATGAGCAGTTCTTC.

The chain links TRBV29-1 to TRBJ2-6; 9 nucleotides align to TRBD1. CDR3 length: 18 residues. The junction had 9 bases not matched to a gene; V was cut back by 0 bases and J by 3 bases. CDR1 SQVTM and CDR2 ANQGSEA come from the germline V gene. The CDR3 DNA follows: TGCAGCGTTGAAGATCTTCGGACAGGGGCGCTTGGGGCCAACGTCCTGACTTTC. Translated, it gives CSVEDLRTGALGANVLTF.

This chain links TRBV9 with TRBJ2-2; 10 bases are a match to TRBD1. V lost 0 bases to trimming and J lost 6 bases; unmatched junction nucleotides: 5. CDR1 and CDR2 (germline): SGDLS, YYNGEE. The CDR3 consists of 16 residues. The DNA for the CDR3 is TGTGCCAGCAGCGTAGGCTGGACAGGGGGTTCCGGGGAGCTGTTTTTT. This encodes CASSVGWTGGSGELFF.